The clone carrying this T cell receptor (beta chain) was detected a few times. Its target is unknown. With template switching, a universal primer site was added, and the cDNA carried unique molecular identifiers. TCRdb re-analysed the 5' RACE reads in MiXCR, keeping a single row per CDR3 protein. The table lists 510,000 or so distinct CDR3 sequences, around 15% of them singletons. These data belong to a study of identical twins. The CDR3 has 13 amino acids. V was clipped by 6 bases and J by 3 bases, with 11 bases between them. CDR1 is KGHDR and CDR2 is SFDVKD in the germline V gene. Donors uniformly comprised healthy Caucasians. The study's findings and limits: Compared with models, monozygotic twins showed more out-of-frame TCR alpha sharing. The more abundant beta clonotypes in cord blood had fewer insertions, and memory repertoires did not show this.

These data were also reused for a study on yellow fever vaccine responses in identical twins.

The sequenced sample consisted of CD4+ T cells sorted from blood. The chain couples TRBV24-1 to TRBJ2-7; D is uncertain. This sequence originates from a woman aged 18-29 years in good health. The CDR3 here is CATSFGENYEQYF. The CDR3 DNA reads TGTGCCACCAGTTTTGGAGAGAACTACGAGCAGTACTTC.